The source of this TCR beta chain is a study of T and B cells in COVID-19 patients. Study at large: Peripheral blood came from COVID-19 patients with active infection or after recovery.

This CDR3 region has 14 residues. V lost 3 bases to trimming and J lost 4 bases, with 10 bases between them. CDR1 and CDR2 from the germline V gene are LNHDA and SQIVND (reference sequence). By sample fraction, this clonotype is medium-sized. TRB rearrangements were amplified by multiplex PCR with BIOMED2 TRB-A/B primers. TCRdb recomputed calls from the multiplex PCR reads with MiXCR, one row per CDR3 protein. This table has 8,000 to 8,500 distinct CDR3 sequences, 25% to 30% appearing once. Blood genomic DNA input for TRB amplification was 250-500 ng. This clonotype originated in a human donor with active COVID-19. The sample consisted of blood. The chain joins TRBV19 to TRBJ1-5, with TRBD1 as a possible D gene (6 bases). This chain's CDR3 is CASSIVGGNQPQHF. CDR3 in DNA: TGTGCCAGTAGTATTGTAGGGGGGAATCAGCCCCAGCATTTT.